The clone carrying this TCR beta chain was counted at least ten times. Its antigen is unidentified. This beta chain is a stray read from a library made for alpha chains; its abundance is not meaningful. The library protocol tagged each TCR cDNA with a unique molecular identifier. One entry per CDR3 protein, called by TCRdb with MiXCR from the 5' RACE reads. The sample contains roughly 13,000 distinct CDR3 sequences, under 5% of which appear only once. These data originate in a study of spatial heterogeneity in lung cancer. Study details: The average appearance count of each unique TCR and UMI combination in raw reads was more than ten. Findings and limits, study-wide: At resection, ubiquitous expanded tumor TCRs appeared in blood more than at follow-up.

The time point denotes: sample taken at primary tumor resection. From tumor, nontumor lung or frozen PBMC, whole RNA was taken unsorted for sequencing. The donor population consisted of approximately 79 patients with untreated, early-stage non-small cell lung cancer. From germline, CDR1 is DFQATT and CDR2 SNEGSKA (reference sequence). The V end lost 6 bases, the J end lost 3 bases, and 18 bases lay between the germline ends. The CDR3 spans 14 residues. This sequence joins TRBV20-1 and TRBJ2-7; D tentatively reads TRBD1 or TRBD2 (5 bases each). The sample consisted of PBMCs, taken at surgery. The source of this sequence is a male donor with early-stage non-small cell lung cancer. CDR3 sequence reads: CSANVEGRGYEQYF. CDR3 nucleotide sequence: TGCAGTGCCAATGTCGAGGGGAGAGGCTACGAGCAGTACTTC.